This T cell receptor (beta chain) was profiled in a study of molecular identifiers for immune sequencing clone quantification (dated by TCRdb to the late 2010s). At the level of the whole study: For a replicate experiment, RNA from roughly 20,000 or 100,000 naive CD8 T cells was divided into five aliquots, and four of the five aliquots were sequenced. This methods study used CD8 T cells to benchmark TCR RNA copy counting and molecular-identifier clustering-based TCR repertoire sequencing (MIDCIRS).

Sequences SGHRS (CDR1) and YFSETQ (CDR2) are obtained from the germline V gene. The CDR3 numbers 14 residues from cysteine through phenylalanine. Only the CDR3 DNA stays, 42 bases, in frame from base 1. V sheds 0 bases and J sheds 3 bases, leaving 9 bases between their ends. The full study reports these points: Identical TCR molecules sharing a barcode could cause highly expanded clone sizes to be underestimated. The naive libraries included spiked-in Jurkat TCR RNA (roughly nine copies' worth), and this RNA is not part of the donor repertoire. Clones above 20 RNA copies held over 98% of molecules in CMV-specific effector cells but under 1% in naive cells. Modeling estimated 2.5 to 3.5 recovered TCR RNA copies per cell, compared with about 9.8 by digital PCR, which implies about 32% capture efficiency. When barcode sub-clustering was left out, chimeric consensus sequences inflated TCR diversity, with chimeras reaching as high as 47%. Spiked-in Jurkat TCR RNA equivalent to a single cell was reported to be detectable even among fewer than 1.2 million naive CD8 T cells.

The library was generated by PCR. The sequencer listed for this sample is NextSeq 500. Preparation of bulk TCR libraries followed a previously described approach, with the TCR primers listed in Table S5. Total RNA was purified with the Qiagen AllPrep DNA/RNA kit. Before analysis, reads from multiple sequencing runs of the same library were pooled. The authors' pipeline ran thus. Only reads with exact TCR constant sequence were kept, trimmed to 150 nt, and grouped by their 12-nt molecular barcodes. Within each barcode group, reads were sub-clustered at a 15% Levenshtein threshold, and quality-weighted consensus sequences were built per RNA molecule. Non-functional sequences were filtered out, along with any lower-count sequence sitting one edit away from another sequence. Based on fitting two negative binomial distributions, any barcode sub-cluster with under 20% of the maximum read count was discarded. The public reads were quality trimmed at Q25 with fastp and then assembled into clones with MiXCR by TCRdb, keeping productive beta chains. Records with the same CDR3 protein are collapsed into one entry carrying the most frequent genes and DNA. The V and J calls here are based on TCRdb, not the publication. For this sample there are about 630,000 distinct CDR3 sequences; less than 30% appear just once. Jointly, the top ten make up 0.7% to 0.95% of the sample.

This clonotype was seen ten or more times. Its binding antigen is unknown. One base away there is no much larger clone; base qualities are not given. Libraries of naive CD8 T cells were built from approximately 20,000 to 1,000,000 sorted cells, with 10%, 30% or 50% of the purified RNA used. On a BD FACSAria II, naive CD8 T cells were FACS-sorted as CD8+CD4-CCR7+CD45RA+ and collected into RLT Plus buffer. To test detection sensitivity, Jurkat RNA equal to around 10 TCR copies was added to samples of about 20,000-1,000,000 naive CD8 T cells. Enrichment of CD8 T cells was performed with RosetteSep CD8+ T Cell Enrichment Cocktail and Ficoll-Paque, after which ACK red cell lysis was carried out.

The sample consisted of naive CD8+ T cells from blood, with Jurkat cell RNA spiked in. Interpreted using the paper, the cell subset or site label stands for: FACS-sorted CD8+CD4-CCR7+CD45RA+ naive T cells. The clonotype was recovered from a human donor in good health. Some libraries in this study had Jurkat cell RNA spiked in. Recombination connected TRBV5-1 to TRBJ1-2; no confident D gene assignment can be made. In nucleotide form, the sequence is TGCGCCAGCAGCTTGGACAGTTTCGACTATGGCTACACCTTC. Its protein reads: CASSLDSFDYGYTF.